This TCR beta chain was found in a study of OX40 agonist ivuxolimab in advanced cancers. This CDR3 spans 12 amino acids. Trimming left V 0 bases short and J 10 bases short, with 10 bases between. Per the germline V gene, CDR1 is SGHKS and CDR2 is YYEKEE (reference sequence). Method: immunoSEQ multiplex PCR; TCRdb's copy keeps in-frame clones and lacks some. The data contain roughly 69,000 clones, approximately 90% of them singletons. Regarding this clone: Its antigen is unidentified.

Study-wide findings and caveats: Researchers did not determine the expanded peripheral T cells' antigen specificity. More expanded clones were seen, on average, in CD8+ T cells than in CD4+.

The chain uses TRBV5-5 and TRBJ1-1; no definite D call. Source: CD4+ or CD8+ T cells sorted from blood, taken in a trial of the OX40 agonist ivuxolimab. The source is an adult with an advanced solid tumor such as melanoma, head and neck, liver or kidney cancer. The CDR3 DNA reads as TGTGCCAGCAGCTTGGTGGGTGAGACAGCTTTCTTT. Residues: CASSLVGETAFF.